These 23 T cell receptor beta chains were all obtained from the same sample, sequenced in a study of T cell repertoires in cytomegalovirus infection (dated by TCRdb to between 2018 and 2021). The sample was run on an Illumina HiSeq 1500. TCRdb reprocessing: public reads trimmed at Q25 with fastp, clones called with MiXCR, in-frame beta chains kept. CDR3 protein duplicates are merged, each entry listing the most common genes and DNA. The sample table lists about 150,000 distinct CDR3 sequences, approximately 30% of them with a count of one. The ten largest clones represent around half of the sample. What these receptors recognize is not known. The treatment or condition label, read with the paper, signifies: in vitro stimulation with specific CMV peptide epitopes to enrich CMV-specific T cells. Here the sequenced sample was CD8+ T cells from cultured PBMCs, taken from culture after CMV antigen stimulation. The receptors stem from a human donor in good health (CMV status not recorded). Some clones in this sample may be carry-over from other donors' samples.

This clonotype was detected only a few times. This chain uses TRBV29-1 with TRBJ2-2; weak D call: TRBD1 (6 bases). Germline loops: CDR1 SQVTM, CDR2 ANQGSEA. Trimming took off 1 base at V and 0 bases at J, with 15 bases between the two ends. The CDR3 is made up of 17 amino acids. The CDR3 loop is CSVEGGPGQSNTGELFF. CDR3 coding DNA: TGCAGCGTTGAAGGGGGTCCGGGACAATCGAACACCGGGGAGCTGTTTTTT.

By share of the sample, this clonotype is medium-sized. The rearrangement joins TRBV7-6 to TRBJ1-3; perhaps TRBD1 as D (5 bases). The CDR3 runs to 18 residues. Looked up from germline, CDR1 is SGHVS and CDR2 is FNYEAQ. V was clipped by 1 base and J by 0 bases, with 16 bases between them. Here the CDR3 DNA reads TGTGCCAGCAGCTTAGGCAGTGGGACTCTCCTCTCTGGAAACACCATATATTTT. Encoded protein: CASSLGSGTLLSGNTIYF.

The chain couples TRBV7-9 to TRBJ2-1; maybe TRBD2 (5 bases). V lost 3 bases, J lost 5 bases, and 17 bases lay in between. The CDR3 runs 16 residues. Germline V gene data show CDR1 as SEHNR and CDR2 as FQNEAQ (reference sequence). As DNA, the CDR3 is TGTGCCAGCAGCTTGGGAGCCCGCTTTGCCGACAATGAGCAGTTCTTC. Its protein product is CASSLGARFADNEQFF. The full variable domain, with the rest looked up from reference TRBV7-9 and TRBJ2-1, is DTGVSQNPRHKITKRGQNVTFRCDPISEHNRLYWYRQTLGQGPEFLTYFQNEAQLEKSRLLSDRFSAERPKGSFSTLEIQRTEQGDSAMYLCASSLGARFADNEQFFGPGTRLTVL.

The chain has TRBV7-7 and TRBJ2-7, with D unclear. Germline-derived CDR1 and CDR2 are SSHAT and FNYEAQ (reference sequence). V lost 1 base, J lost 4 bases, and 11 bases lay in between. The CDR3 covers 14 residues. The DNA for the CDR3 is TGTGCCAGCAGCTTAGGGCCGGGCAGGTACGAGCAGTACTTC. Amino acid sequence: CASSLGPGRYEQYF.

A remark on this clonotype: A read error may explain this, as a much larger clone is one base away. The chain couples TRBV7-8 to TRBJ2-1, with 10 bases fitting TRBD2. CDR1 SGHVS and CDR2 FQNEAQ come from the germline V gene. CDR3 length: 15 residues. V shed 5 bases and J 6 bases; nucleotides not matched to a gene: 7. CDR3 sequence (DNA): TGTGCCAGCAGCGACGGACTAGCGGTGGGCAATGAGCAGTTCTTC. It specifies CASSDGLAVGNEQFF. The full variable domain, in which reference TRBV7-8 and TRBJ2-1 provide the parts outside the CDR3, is GAGVSQSPRYKVAKRGQDVALRCDPISGHVSLFWYQQALGQGPEFLTYFQNEAQLDKSGLPSDRFFAERPEGSVSTLKIQRTQQEDSAVYLCASSDGLAVGNEQFFGPGTRLTVL.

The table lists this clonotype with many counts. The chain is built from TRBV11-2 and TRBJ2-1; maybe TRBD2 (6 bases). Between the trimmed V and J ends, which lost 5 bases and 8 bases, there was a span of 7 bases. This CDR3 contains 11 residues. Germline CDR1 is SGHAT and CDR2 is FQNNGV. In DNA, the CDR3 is TGTGCCAGCAGCCAGCGGGATGAGCAGTTCTTC. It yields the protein CASSQRDEQFF.

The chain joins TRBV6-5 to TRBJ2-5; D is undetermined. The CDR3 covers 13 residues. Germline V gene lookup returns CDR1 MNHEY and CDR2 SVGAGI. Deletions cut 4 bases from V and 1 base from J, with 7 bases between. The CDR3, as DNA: TGTGCCAGCAGTTGGACGAGCCAAGAGACCCAGTACTTC. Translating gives CASSWTSQETQYF.

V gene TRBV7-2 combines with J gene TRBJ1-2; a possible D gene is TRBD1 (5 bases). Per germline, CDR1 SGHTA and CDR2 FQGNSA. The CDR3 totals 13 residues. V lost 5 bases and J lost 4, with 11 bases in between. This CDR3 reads CASSLRGGYGYTF. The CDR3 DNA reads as TGTGCCAGCAGCCTTCGGGGCGGCTATGGCTACACCTTC.

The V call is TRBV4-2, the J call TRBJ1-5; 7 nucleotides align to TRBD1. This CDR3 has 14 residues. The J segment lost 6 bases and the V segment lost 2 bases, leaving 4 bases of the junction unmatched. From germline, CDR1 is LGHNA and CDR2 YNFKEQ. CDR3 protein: CASSQWQGGQPQHF. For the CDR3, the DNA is TGTGCCAGCAGCCAATGGCAGGGGGGTCAGCCCCAGCATTTT.

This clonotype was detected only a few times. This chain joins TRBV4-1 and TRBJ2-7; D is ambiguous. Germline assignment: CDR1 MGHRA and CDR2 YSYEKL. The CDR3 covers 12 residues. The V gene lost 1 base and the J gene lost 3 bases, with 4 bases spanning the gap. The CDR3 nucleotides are TGCGCCAGCAGCCAAGGCGGCTACGAGCAGTACTTC. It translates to CASSQGGYEQYF.

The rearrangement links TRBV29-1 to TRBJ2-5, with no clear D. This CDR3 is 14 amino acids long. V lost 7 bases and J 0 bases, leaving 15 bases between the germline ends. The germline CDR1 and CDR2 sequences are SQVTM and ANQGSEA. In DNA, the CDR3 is TGCAGCGCGCCTTCTTATAGGGACCAAGAGACCCAGTACTTC. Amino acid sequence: CSAPSYRDQETQYF.

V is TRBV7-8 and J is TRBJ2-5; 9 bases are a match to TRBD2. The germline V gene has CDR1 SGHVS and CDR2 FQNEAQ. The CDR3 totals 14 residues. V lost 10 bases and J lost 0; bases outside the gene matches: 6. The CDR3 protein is CATPPSGDQETQYF. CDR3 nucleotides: TGTGCCACCCCCCCTAGCGGGGACCAAGAGACCCAGTACTTC.

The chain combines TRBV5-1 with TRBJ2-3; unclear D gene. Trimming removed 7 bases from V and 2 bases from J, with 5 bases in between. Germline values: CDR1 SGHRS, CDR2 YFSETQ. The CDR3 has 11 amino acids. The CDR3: CASSATDTQYF. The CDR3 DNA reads TGCGCCAGCTCCGCCACAGATACGCAGTATTTT. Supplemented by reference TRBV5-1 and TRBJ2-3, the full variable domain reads KAGVTQTPRYLIKTRGQQVTLSCSPISGHRSVSWYQQTPGQGLQFLFEYFSETQRNKGNFPGRFSGRQFSNSRSEMNVSTLELGDSALYLCASSATDTQYFGPGTRLTVL.

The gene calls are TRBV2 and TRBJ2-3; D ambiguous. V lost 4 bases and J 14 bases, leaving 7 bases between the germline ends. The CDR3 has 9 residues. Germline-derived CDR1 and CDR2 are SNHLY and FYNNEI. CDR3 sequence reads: CASSGAGYF. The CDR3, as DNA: TGTGCCAGCAGTGGGGCCGGGTATTTT.

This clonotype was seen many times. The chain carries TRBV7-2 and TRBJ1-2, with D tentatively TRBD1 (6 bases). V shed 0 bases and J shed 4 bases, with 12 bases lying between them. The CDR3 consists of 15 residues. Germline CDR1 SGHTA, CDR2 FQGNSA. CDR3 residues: CASSLAIGQTYGYTF. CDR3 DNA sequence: TGTGCCAGCAGCTTAGCGATAGGACAGACCTATGGCTACACCTTC. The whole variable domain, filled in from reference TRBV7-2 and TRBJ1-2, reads GAGVSQSPSNKVTEKGKDVELRCDPISGHTALYWYRQSLGQGLEFLIYFQGNSAPDKSGLPSDRFSAERTGGSVSTLTIQRTQQEDSAVYLCASSLAIGQTYGYTFGSGTRLTVV.

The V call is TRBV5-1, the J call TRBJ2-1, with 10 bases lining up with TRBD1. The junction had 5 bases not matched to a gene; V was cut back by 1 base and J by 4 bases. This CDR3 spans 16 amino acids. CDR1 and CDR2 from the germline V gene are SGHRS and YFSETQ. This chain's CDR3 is CASSLRTGGLYNEQFF. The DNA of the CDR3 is TGCGCCAGCAGCTTGAGGACAGGGGGGCTTTACAATGAGCAGTTCTTC. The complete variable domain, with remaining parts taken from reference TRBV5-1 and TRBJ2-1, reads KAGVTQTPRYLIKTRGQQVTLSCSPISGHRSVSWYQQTPGQGLQFLFEYFSETQRNKGNFPGRFSGRQFSNSRSEMNVSTLELGDSALYLCASSLRTGGLYNEQFFGPGTRLTVL.

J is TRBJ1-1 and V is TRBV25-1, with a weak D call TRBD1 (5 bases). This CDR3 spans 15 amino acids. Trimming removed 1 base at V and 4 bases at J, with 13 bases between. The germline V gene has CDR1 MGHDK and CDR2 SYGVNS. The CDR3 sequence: CASSESINRSTEAFF. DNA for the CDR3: TGTGCCAGCAGTGAATCCATAAACAGGTCCACTGAAGCTTTCTTT.

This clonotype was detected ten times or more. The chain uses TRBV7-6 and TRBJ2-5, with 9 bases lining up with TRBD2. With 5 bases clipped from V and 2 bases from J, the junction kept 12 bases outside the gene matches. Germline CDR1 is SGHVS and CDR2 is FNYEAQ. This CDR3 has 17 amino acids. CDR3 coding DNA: TGTGCCAGCAGCGCTTCCCTTGAGCGGGGGGAGCAAGAGACCCAGTACTTC. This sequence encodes CASSASLERGEQETQYF.

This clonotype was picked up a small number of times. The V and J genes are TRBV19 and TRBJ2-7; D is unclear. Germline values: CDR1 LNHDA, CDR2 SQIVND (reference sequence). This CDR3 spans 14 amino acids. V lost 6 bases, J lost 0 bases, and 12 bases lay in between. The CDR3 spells CASSPWAGSYEQYF. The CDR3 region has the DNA TGTGCCAGTAGCCCCTGGGCAGGCTCCTACGAGCAGTACTTC.

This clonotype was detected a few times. The CDR3 is CASRDTGLTAEAFF. The CDR3 region has the DNA TGTGCCAGCAGGGATACAGGGTTAACCGCTGAAGCTTTCTTT. This chain connects TRBV28 to TRBJ1-1; the D gene is possibly TRBD1 (6 bases). Trimming took 6 bases from V and 6 from J, leaving 17 bases between them. Germline V gene sequence: CDR1 MDHEN, CDR2 SYDVKM. This CDR3 region has 14 residues.

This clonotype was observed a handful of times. The CDR3 is CASSLEDRDETQYF. DNA for the CDR3: TGCGCCAGCAGCTTGGAGGACAGGGATGAGACCCAGTACTTC. The rearrangement uses TRBV5-1 and TRBJ2-5, with TRBD1 matching 8 bases. The V segment lost 0 bases and the J segment 5 bases; nucleotides outside the gene matches: 3. The V gene's germline CDR1 is SGHRS and CDR2 YFSETQ. The CDR3 runs 14 residues.

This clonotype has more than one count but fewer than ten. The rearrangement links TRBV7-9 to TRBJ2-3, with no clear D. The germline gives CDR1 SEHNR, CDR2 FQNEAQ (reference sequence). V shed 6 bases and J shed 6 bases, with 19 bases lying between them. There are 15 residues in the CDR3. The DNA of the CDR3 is TGTGCCAGCAGACCTCTTGCGGTGACATGGGATACGCAGTATTTT. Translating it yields CASRPLAVTWDTQYF.

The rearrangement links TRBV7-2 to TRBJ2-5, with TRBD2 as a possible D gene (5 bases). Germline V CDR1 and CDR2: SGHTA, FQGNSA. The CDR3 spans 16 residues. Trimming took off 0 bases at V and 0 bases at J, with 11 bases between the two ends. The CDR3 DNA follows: TGTGCCAGCAGCTTAGCGGGAGCCGGGGACCAAGAGACCCAGTACTTC. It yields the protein CASSLAGAGDQETQYF.